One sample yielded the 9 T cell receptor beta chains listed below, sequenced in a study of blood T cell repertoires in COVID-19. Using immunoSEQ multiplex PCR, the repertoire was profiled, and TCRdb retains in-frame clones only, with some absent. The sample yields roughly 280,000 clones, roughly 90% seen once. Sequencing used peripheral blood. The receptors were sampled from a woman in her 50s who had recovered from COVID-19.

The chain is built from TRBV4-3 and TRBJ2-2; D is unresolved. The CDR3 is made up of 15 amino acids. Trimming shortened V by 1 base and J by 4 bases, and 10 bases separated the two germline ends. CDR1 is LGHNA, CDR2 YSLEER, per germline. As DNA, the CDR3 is TGCGCCAGCAGCCAAGTCGCCCTGAGCACCGGGGAGCTGTTTTTT. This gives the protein CASSQVALSTGELFF.

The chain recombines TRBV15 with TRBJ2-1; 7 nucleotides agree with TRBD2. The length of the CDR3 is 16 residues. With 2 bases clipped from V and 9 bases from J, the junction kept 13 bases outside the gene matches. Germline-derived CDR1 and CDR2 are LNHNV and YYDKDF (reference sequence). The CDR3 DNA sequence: TGTGCCACCAGCAGAACAACGGGAGGCCAATCCCTTGAGCAGTTCTTC. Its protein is CATSRTTGGQSLEQFF.

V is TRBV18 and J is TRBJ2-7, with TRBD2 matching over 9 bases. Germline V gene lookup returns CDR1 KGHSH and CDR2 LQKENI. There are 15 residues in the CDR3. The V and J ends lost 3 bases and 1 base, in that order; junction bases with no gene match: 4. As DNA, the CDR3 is TGTGCCAGCTCACCGACAGCGGGGGGTTCCTACGAGCAGTACTTC. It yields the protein CASSPTAGGSYEQYF.

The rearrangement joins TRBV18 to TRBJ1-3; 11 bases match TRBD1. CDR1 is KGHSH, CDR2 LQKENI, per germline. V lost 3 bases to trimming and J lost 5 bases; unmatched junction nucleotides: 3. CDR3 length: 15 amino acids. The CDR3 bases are TGTGCCAGCTCACCGCGGACAGGGGGCAGAAACACCATATATTTT. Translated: CASSPRTGGRNTIYF.

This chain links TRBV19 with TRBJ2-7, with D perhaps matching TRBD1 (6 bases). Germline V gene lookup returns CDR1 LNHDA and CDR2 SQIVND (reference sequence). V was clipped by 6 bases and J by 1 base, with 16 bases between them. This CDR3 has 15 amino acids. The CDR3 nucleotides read TGTGCCAGTAGAGGGCGACTGACAGGATCCTACGAGCAGTACTTC. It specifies CASRGRLTGSYEQYF.

In DNA, the CDR3 is TGTGCCAGCTCACCACGACAGGGCGGCTCGCTTGATCAGCCCCAGCATTTT. It yields the protein CASSPRQGGSLDQPQHF. The V and J genes are TRBV18 and TRBJ1-5; 7 bases are shared with TRBD1. Germline CDR1 and CDR2: KGHSH and LQKENI. V shed 1 base and J 5 bases; nucleotides not matched to a gene: 11. The length of the CDR3 is 17 residues.

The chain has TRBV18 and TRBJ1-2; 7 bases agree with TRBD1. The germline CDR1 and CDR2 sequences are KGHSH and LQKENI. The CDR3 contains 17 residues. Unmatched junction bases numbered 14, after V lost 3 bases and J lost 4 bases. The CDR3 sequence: CASSPPGTERYRYGYTF. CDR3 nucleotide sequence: TGTGCCAGCTCACCGCCCGGGACAGAGCGTTATCGCTATGGCTACACCTTC.

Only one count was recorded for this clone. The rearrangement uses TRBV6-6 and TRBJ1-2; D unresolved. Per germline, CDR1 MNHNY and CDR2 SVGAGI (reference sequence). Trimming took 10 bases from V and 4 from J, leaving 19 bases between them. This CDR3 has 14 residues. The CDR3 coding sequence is TGTGCCACCAACCGGCTGGCGGTTGGCTATGGCTACACCTTC. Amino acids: CATNRLAVGYGYTF.

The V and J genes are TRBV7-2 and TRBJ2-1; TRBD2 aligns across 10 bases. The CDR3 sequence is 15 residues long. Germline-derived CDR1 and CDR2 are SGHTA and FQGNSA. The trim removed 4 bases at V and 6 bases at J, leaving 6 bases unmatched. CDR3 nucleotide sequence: TGTGCCAGCAGCTCCCAGCGGGGGGGCATCAATGAGCAGTTCTTC. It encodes CASSSQRGGINEQFF.